This T cell receptor (beta chain) was observed in a study of early T cells in non-severe SARS-CoV-2 infection. Study summary: The sequenced material was bulk RNA from unsorted whole blood, and its chains were unpaired.

Germline CDR1 reads KGHDR; CDR2 reads SFDVKD. This CDR3 comprises 16 residues. Trimming removed 4 bases from V and 3 bases from J; junction bases left unmatched: 5. This clonotype was seen at least ten times. Its antigen is unknown. The study's findings and limits: CD4 and private specificities were missed by VDJdb matching, which favored anti-spike CD8 responses.

The protocol attached unique molecular identifiers to individual cDNA molecules. TCRdb used MiXCR to reprocess the 5' RACE reads, holding one entry per CDR3 protein. The sample contains about 25,000 distinct CDR3 sequences, roughly 5% of which appear only once. The receptor's source is an adult who was a healthcare worker with PCR-confirmed SARS-CoV-2 infection or an uninfected control (not recorded which). The rearrangement joins TRBV24-1 to TRBJ2-1, with 10 bases identical to TRBD1. Material: whole blood. CDR3 sequence reads: CATSDTGTGVYNEQFF. The CDR3 DNA reads TGTGCCACCAGTGACACCGGGACAGGGGTCTACAATGAGCAGTTCTTC.